The 6 T cell receptor beta chains presented below share a single source sample, sequenced in a study of post-analysis software for immune sequencing data. Points from the study as a whole: When patients were compared with controls, a handful of TRBV segments were more frequent, TRBV5-6, TRBV5-1 and TRBV20-1 among them.

No antigen has been assigned to these receptors. Every TCR beta cDNA library bore unique molecular identifiers. TCRdb passed the PCR reads through MiXCR, listing each CDR3 protein once. The sample has roughly 670,000 distinct CDR3 sequences; about 60% are singletons. The sample consisted of blood. All receptors come from a girl aged 2 to 10 with multiple sclerosis.

This clonotype has only a few counts. V gene TRBV12-5 combines with J gene TRBJ2-1; no clear D gene. Trimming took off 1 base at V and 8 bases at J, with 9 bases between the two ends. Germline CDR1 is LGHNT and CDR2 is FRNRAP. The CDR3 totals 13 residues. The DNA of the CDR3 is TGTGCTAGTGGTTTGGGATGGGGTGATGAGCAGTTCTTC. This codes for CASGLGWGDEQFF.

J is TRBJ2-7 and V is TRBV6-1; a possible D gene is TRBD2 (5 bases). Trimming removed 4 bases at V and 2 bases at J, with 9 bases between. The CDR3 length is 13 residues. Per germline, CDR1 MNHNS and CDR2 SASEGT. The DNA for the CDR3 is TGTGCCAGCAGTGCCACTAGTACCTACGAGCAGTACTTC. Protein: CASSATSTYEQYF.

The chain employs TRBV20-1 and TRBJ2-1, with TRBD2 identical over 8 bases. The CDR3 is made up of 14 amino acids. V trimming: 3 bases; J trimming: 4 bases; junction bases outside the gene matches: 5. Germline CDR1 reads DFQATT; CDR2 reads SNEGSKA (reference sequence). CDR3: CSASVLAGYNEQFF. The CDR3 coding sequence is TGCAGTGCTAGCGTTCTAGCGGGTTACAATGAGCAGTTCTTC.

This clonotype was found once. CDR3 sequence: CASSSGGWEETQYF. The DNA for the CDR3 is TGTGCCAGCAGCTCGGGCGGTTGGGAGGAGACCCAGTACTTC. The chain joins TRBV11-2 to TRBJ2-5; tentative D call: TRBD2 (5 bases). Germline V gene data show CDR1 as SGHAT and CDR2 as FQNNGV. V was shortened by 4 bases and J by 5 bases, with 14 bases between the two germline ends. This CDR3 has 14 amino acids.

The chain employs TRBV7-2 and TRBJ2-4; TRBD2 is a possible D gene (6 bases). V was shortened by 2 bases and J by 6 bases, with 17 bases between the two germline ends. The CDR3 extends over 16 amino acids. The V gene's germline CDR1 is SGHTA and CDR2 FQGNSA. For the CDR3, the DNA is TGTGCCAGCAGCTTAAATGCAGGAGGGACTGGAAACATTCAGTACTTC. Translating gives CASSLNAGGTGNIQYF. Full variable domain (remainder filled in from reference TRBV7-2 and TRBJ2-4): GAGVSQSPSNKVTEKGKDVELRCDPISGHTALYWYRQSLGQGLEFLIYFQGNSAPDKSGLPSDRFSAERTGGSVSTLTIQRTQQEDSAVYLCASSLNAGGTGNIQYFGAGTRLSVL.

The CDR3 bases are TGTGCCAGCAGCTTGGTGAGGAATCAAGAGACCCAGTACTTC. Translating it yields CASSLVRNQETQYF. J is TRBJ2-5 and V is TRBV11-2; D remains ambiguous. Germline-derived CDR1 and CDR2 are SGHAT and FQNNGV. V lost 3 bases to trimming and J lost 2 bases, with 10 bases between them. The CDR3 totals 14 residues.